Below are 10 T cell receptor beta chains sequenced from a single sample in a study of OX40 agonist ivuxolimab in advanced cancers. Libraries were prepared by immunoSEQ multiplex PCR; TCRdb keeps only in-frame clonotypes and omits some of them. Here the sample spans 84,000 or so clones, around 94% being singletons. Sample: CD4+ or CD8+ T cells sorted from blood, taken in a trial of the OX40 agonist ivuxolimab. The receptors were gathered from an adult with an advanced solid tumor such as melanoma, head and neck, liver or kidney cancer.

The V gene is TRBV28, the J gene TRBJ2-5; tentatively, D is TRBD1 (6 bases). The J call may be mistaken, given a closer DNA end match to TRBJ2-7. The CDR3 loop spans 14 amino acids. Germline CDR1 reads MDHEN; CDR2 reads SYDVKM. The CDR3 nucleotides read TGTGCCAGCAGAAGGGGGACCTCTACCTACGAGCAGTACTTC. Translated: CASRRGTSTYEQYF.

The rearrangement joins TRBV5-1 to TRBJ2-7; tentative D call: TRBD2 (6 bases). The CDR3 sequence is 16 residues long. The germline V and J ends were trimmed by 4 bases and 3 bases, with 20 bases remaining between them. CDR1 is SGHRS, CDR2 YFSETQ, per germline. The DNA for the CDR3 is TGCGCCAGCAGCCCGGGACTTCCCTTTTTTTTCTACGAGCAGTACTTC. Translating it yields CASSPGLPFFFYEQYF.

The rearrangement links TRBV30 to TRBJ1-1; no clear D. The CDR3 has 14 amino acids. Germline CDR1 reads GTSNPN; CDR2 reads SVGIG (reference sequence). Trimming removed 0 bases at V and 5 bases at J, with 13 bases between. The CDR3 nucleotides read TGTGCCTGGAGTGTGCGGGGTTTGGGGACTGAAGCTTTCTTT. Residues: CAWSVRGLGTEAFF.

This chain connects TRBV6-5 to TRBJ2-1, with 8 bases identical to TRBD1. Germline V lookup: CDR1 MNHEY, CDR2 SVGAGI. Unmatched junction bases numbered 3, after V lost 2 bases and J lost 3 bases. The CDR3 runs 15 residues. In DNA form, the CDR3 reads TGTGCCAGCAGTTACACAGGGGGGATCTACAATGAGCAGTTCTTC. The encoded protein is CASSYTGGIYNEQFF.

The CDR3 nucleotides read TGTGCCAGCAGCCCGGTATCCGGGACAGAGGGCCCTGAAGCTTTCTTT. This gives the protein CASSPVSGTEGPEAFF. The chain joins TRBV7-6 to TRBJ1-1; TRBD1 matches at 7 bases. The CDR3 has 16 residues. Germline values: CDR1 SGHVS, CDR2 FNYEAQ. V was pared by 5 bases and J by 6 bases, with 15 bases of the junction left unmatched.

The chain uses TRBV9 and TRBJ2-2, with 9 bases aligning to TRBD2. The CDR3 spans 17 residues. Germline trimming cut 6 bases from V and 1 base from J; bases unmatched to any gene: 10. The germline V gene has CDR1 SGDLS and CDR2 YYNGEE. Here the CDR3 DNA reads TGTGCCAGCAACTTGGGACTAGCCCCAAGGAACACCGGGGAGCTGTTTTTT. Its translation is CASNLGLAPRNTGELFF.

This rearrangement joins TRBV2 to TRBJ2-5, with D perhaps TRBD1 (6 bases). The better agreement between TRBJ2-7 and the DNA end casts doubt on the J call. Germline V gives CDR1 SNHLY, CDR2 FYNNEI. CDR3 length: 12 amino acids. The CDR3 bases are TGTGCCATTACAGACAGGACCTACGAGCAGTACTTC. Protein product: CAITDRTYEQYF.

The chain couples TRBV13 to TRBJ2-1; 10 positions match TRBD2. The CDR3 runs to 17 residues. J gave up 4 bases and V 5 bases, and 11 bases lay outside the gene matches. CDR1 is PRHDT, CDR2 FYEKMQ, per germline (reference sequence). Here the CDR3 DNA reads TGTGCCAGCAGCCCAACAGAACTAGCGGGAACGTACAATGAGCAGTTCTTC. It encodes CASSPTELAGTYNEQFF.

J is TRBJ2-1 and V is TRBV30; D remains unclear. The CDR3 sequence is 14 residues long. V lost 4 bases, J lost 0 bases, and 10 bases lay in between. Germline V gene data show CDR1 as GTSNPN and CDR2 as SVGIG (reference sequence). The CDR3 DNA is TGTGCCTGGACCACAAGTAGCTCCTACAATGAGCAGTTCTTC. Translating it yields CAWTTSSSYNEQFF.

V gene TRBV2 combines with J gene TRBJ2-7, with D unclear. CDR3 size: 13 residues. Germline V gene lookup returns CDR1 SNHLY and CDR2 FYNNEI. Between the trimmed V and J ends, which lost 4 bases and 6 bases, there was a span of 13 bases. The CDR3 spells CASSAASRGEQYF. CDR3 DNA: TGTGCCAGCAGTGCGGCGTCTAGAGGCGAGCAGTACTTC.